Listed below are T cell receptor beta chains from one sample, sequenced in a study of cytomegalovirus exposure and HLA in healthy donors. Libraries were prepared by immunoSEQ multiplex PCR; TCRdb keeps only in-frame clonotypes and omits some of them. The table includes roughly 140,000 clones, 70% to 90% detected once. Sequenced material: PBMCs. Every receptor here comes from a woman younger than 35 in good health and CMV-seronegative. Both conserved end residues are part of each CDR3. The D gene is left open where the match is weak. Part of the rows lack a size; the others show once, few, many or a class for expanded clones.

j_gene	d_gene	v_gene	abundance	CDR3nt	CDR3aa
TRBJ2-1	TRBD2	TRBV7-9	once	TGTGCCAGCATCGGCGGGAGGTTAGCGGTGAACAATGAGCAGTTCTTC	CASIGGRLAVNNEQFF
TRBJ2-7	NA	TRBV7-9	once	TGTGCCAGCAGCACCCGGGACTCCGGCGACGAGCAGTACTTC	CASSTRDSGDEQYF
TRBJ2-1	TRBD1	TRBV4-3	NA	TGCGCCAGCAGCCTAGGGACAGGCAGCTCCTACAATGAGCAGTTCTTC	CASSLGTGSSYNEQFF
TRBJ1-5	NA	TRBV2	NA	TGTGCCAGCAGTGGCAGGCCCGCCCAAAGCAATCAGCCCCAGCATTTT	CASSGRPAQSNQPQHF
TRBJ2-3	NA	TRBV18	NA	TGTGCCAGCTCACCACGATCAGGCCCGACCACAGATACGCAGTATTTT	CASSPRSGPTTDTQYF
TRBJ2-5	TRBD1	TRBV14	once	TGTGCCAGCAGCCATCCGGAAGGGGGCGGGGAGACCCAGTACTTC	CASSHPEGGGETQYF
TRBJ1-5	TRBD1	TRBV30	NA	TGTGCCTGGCAAAGGGGGACAGGGCTAAGTCAGCCCCAGCATTTT	CAWQRGTGLSQPQHF
TRBJ1-2	NA	TRBV19	NA	TGTGCCAGTAGTATAGCCGGCAGGCCACTCTATGGCTACACCTTC	CASSIAGRPLYGYTF
TRBJ2-2	NA	TRBV10-2	few	TGCGCCAGCAGTCAGAAGGGGGGGGCCACCGGGGAGCTGTTTTTT	CASSQKGGATGELFF
TRBJ1-2	NA	TRBV6-5	NA	TGTGCCAGCAGCCGAGGTGAGGGTTCATATGGCTACACCTTC	CASSRGEGSYGYTF
TRBJ1-6	NA	TRBV2	NA	TGTGCCAGCGGGGCCGATAATTCACCCCTCCACTTT	CASGADNSPLHF
TRBJ2-1	NA	TRBV30	NA	TGTGCCTGGAGTGTGTCGAGCTCCTACAATGAGCAGTTCTTC	CAWSVSSSYNEQFF
TRBJ2-5	NA	TRBV2	NA	TGTGCCAGCAGAACAGGGCTAAAAGAGACCCAGTACTTC	CASRTGLKETQYF
TRBJ1-6	NA	TRBV6-1	NA	TGTGCCAGCCTCAGGATGGGCTCCTATAATTCACCCCTCCACTTT	CASLRMGSYNSPLHF
TRBJ2-5	NA	TRBV4-2	NA	TGTGCCAGCAGCCAGGTAGACCCACCGGGACTCTCGCAAGAGACCCAGTACTTC	CASSQVDPPGLSQETQYF
TRBJ2-3	NA	TRBV10-1	NA	TGCGCCAGCCAACCGGGGTCCTCCAGCACAGATACGCAGTATTTT	CASQPGSSSTDTQYF
TRBJ2-7	TRBD2	TRBV5-1	NA	TGCGCCAGCAGCTCAACTAGCGGACCATACGAGCAGTACTTC	CASSSTSGPYEQYF
TRBJ1-4	NA	TRBV5-4	NA	TGTGCCAGCAGCCCTGAGGCCTTAGCAACTAATGAAAAACTGTTTTTT	CASSPEALATNEKLFF
TRBJ2-2	TRBD2	TRBV18	NA	TGTGCCAGCTCAAATTTACCCCTTGGGACTAGCGGCTCCGGGGAGCTGTTTTTT	CASSNLPLGTSGSGELFF
TRBJ1-4	NA	TRBV4-3	NA	TGCGCCAGCAGCCATGAGGATCAGGGTAATGAAAAACTGTTTTTT	CASSHEDQGNEKLFF
TRBJ2-3	NA	TRBV2	NA	TGTGCCAGCAGCCCCCAGGGGGGTATAAGCACAGATACGCAGTATTTT	CASSPQGGISTDTQYF
TRBJ1-1	NA	TRBV28	once	TGTGCCAGCAGTTTTTATCGGGGGGGCAACACTGAAGCTTTCTTT	CASSFYRGGNTEAFF
TRBJ2-7	TRBD2	TRBV10-2	NA	TGCGCCAGCAGTGAGAGGGGGGAGCGGGAGTACTACGAGCAGTACTTC	CASSERGEREYYEQYF